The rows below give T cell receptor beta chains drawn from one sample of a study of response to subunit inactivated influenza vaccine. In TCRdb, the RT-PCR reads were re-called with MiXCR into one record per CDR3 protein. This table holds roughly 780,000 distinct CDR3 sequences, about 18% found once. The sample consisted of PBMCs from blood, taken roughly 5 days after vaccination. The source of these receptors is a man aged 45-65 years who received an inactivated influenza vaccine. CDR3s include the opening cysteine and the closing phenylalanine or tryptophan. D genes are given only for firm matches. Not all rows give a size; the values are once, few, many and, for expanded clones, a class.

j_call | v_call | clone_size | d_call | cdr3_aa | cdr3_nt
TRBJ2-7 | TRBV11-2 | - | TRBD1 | CASSFHRGTFGSYEQYF | TGTGCCAGCAGCTTCCACAGGGGCACTTTCGGCTCCTACGAGCAGTACTTC
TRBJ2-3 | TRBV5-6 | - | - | CASSRDRPDTQYF | TGTGCCAGCAGTAGGGATCGACCAGATACGCAGTATTTT
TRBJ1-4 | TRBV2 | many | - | CASSERALNEKLFF | TGTGCCAGCAGTGAGAGGGCCTTGAATGAAAAACTGTTTTTT
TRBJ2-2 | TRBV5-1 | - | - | CASSSGTQGGTGELFF | TGCGCCAGCAGCTCCGGGACACAGGGAGGAACCGGGGAGCTGTTTTTT
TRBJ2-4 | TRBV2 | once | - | CALRRRVAKNIQYF | TGTGCCCTCCGGCGCAGGGTAGCCAAAAACATTCAGTACTTC
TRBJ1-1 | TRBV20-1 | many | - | CSATKSRQGIFF | TGCAGTGCTACCAAGAGCAGGCAGGGAATTTTCTTT
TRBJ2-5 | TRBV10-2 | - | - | CASSELGGYQETQYF | TGCGCCAGCAGTGAGCTTGGAGGGTACCAAGAGACCCAGTACTTC
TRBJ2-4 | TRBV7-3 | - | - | CASSLRQPPAKNIQYF | TGTGCCAGCAGCTTAAGGCAACCGCCCGCCAAAAACATTCAGTACTTC
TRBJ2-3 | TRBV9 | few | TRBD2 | CASSVGLAAFTDTQYF | TGTGCCAGCAGCGTAGGACTAGCGGCTTTCACAGATACGCAGTATTTT
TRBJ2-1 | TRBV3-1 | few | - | CASSPIGRGNEQFF | TGTGCCAGCAGCCCGATCGGGCGAGGCAATGAGCAGTTCTTC
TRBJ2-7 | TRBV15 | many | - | CATSRDLGYEQYF | TGTGCCACCAGCAGAGATCTGGGATACGAGCAGTACTTC